The 25 T cell receptor beta chains listed next were all sequenced from one sample in a study of CD8 T cells in Susac syndrome. Random-hexamer reverse transcription was applied to roughly 0.5 to 1 ug RNA. One entry per CDR3 protein, called by TCRdb with MiXCR from the immunoSEQ multiplex PCR reads. Among under 200,000 distinct CDR3 sequences, roughly 90% were seen once, and the ten largest hold approximately 0.09%. The sample taken for sequencing was CD4+ T cells from PBMCs. Receptors were obtained from a human donor with Susac syndrome.

J is TRBJ2-3 and V is TRBV18, with D unclear. Germline CDR1 KGHSH, CDR2 LQKENI. The V gene lost 8 bases and the J gene lost 2 bases, with 17 bases spanning the gap. The CDR3 covers 15 residues. CDR3 sequence: CASALPPRNTDTQYF. The CDR3 DNA follows: TGTGCCAGCGCCCTCCCGCCGCGGAACACAGATACGCAGTATTTT. Together with reference TRBV18 and TRBJ2-3, the CDR3 gives the full variable domain: NAGVMQNPRHLVRRRGQEARLRCSPMKGHSHVYWYRQLPEEGLKFMVYLQKENIIDESGMPKERFSAEFPKEGPSILRIQQVVRGDSAAYFCASALPPRNTDTQYFGPGTRLTVL.

The rearrangement links TRBV6-5 to TRBJ2-1; TRBD1 or TRBD2 may be the D gene (6 bases each). Deletions cut 6 bases from V and 5 bases from J, with 17 bases between. The germline V gene has CDR1 MNHEY and CDR2 SVGAGI. The CDR3 loop spans 15 amino acids. The DNA for the CDR3 is TGTGCCAGCAGAGAGGGGGATCCGGGGGACAATGAGCAGTTCTTC. Its protein is CASREGDPGDNEQFF.

The chain joins TRBV27 to TRBJ2-1; 8 bases align to TRBD2. Trimming at V came to 2 bases and at J to 8 bases, leaving 8 bases not matched to a gene. The germline V gene encodes CDR1 MNHEY and CDR2 SMNVEV (reference sequence). This CDR3 comprises 15 residues. The CDR3 coding sequence is TGTGCCAGCAGTTTACCAGCCAGCGGGGGCGATGAGCAGTTCTTC. It yields the protein CASSLPASGGDEQFF.

The J gene is TRBJ1-4, the V gene TRBV9; perhaps TRBD1 as D (6 bases). V was shortened by 0 bases and J by 8 bases, with 11 bases between the two germline ends. The germline CDR1 and CDR2 sequences are SGDLS and YYNGEE. This CDR3 contains 14 residues. The CDR3 bases are TGTGCCAGCAGCGTAGGTGCAGGGGAAGAAAAACTGTTTTTT. Translating gives CASSVGAGEEKLFF.

The rearrangement uses TRBV27 and TRBJ2-5; 7 bases fit TRBD1. The V gene's germline CDR1 is MNHEY and CDR2 SMNVEV (reference sequence). The V segment lost 7 bases and the J segment 9 bases; nucleotides outside the gene matches: 17. There are 15 residues in the CDR3. The CDR3, as DNA: TGTGCCAGCAAAGCCGGGACAGCGACTTTGGGGTCCCAGTACTTC. Translated: CASKAGTATLGSQYF.

The V and J genes are TRBV12-3 or TRBV12-4 and TRBJ2-1, with D possibly being TRBD2 (6 bases). The CDR3 length is 15 residues. Deletions cut 5 bases from V and 7 bases from J, with 18 bases between. The CDR3 reads CASSPLGGPDNEQFF. CDR3 sequence (DNA): TGTGCCAGCAGTCCCCTGGGGGGTCCAGATAATGAGCAGTTCTTC.

The CDR3 DNA reads as TGTGCTAGTGGTTTGGTTTTGACAGGGGAGAATCAGCCCCAGCATTTT. The encoded protein is CASGLVLTGENQPQHF. This chain joins TRBV12-5 and TRBJ1-5; 8 positions match TRBD1. V lost 0 bases and J lost 4; bases outside the gene matches: 5. CDR1 and CDR2 (germline): LGHNT, FRNRAP. The CDR3 has 16 amino acids.

J is TRBJ2-5 and V is TRBV6-1; TRBD1 matches at 7 bases. Germline-derived CDR1 and CDR2 are MNHNS and SASEGT. J gave up 2 bases and V 2 bases, and 20 bases lay outside the gene matches. The CDR3 runs to 20 residues. CDR3: CASSEPRFPLTGTAQETQYF. DNA for the CDR3: TGTGCCAGCAGTGAACCGCGTTTTCCGCTTACGGGGACAGCTCAAGAGACCCAGTACTTC.

The chain joins TRBV7-3 to TRBJ2-5, with TRBD1 as a possible D gene (5 bases). Germline V gene lookup returns CDR1 SGHTA and CDR2 FQGTGA. Deletions cut 5 bases from V and 4 bases from J, with 17 bases between. The CDR3 totals 15 residues. The CDR3 DNA is TGTGCCAGCAGCCGGGCCAGGGCTACGGGAGAGACCCAGTACTTC. As protein: CASSRARATGETQYF.

The chain couples TRBV7-6 to TRBJ1-3; tentatively, D is TRBD1 (5 bases). The V gene lost 1 base and the J gene lost 7 bases, with 11 bases spanning the gap. CDR1 is SGHVS and CDR2 is FNYEAQ in the germline V gene. This CDR3 is built from 14 residues. CDR3 amino acids: CASSLEAGANTIYF. The CDR3 bases are TGTGCCAGCAGCTTAGAAGCCGGGGCGAACACCATATATTTT.

The chain joins TRBV15 to TRBJ2-2, with TRBD2 matching over 7 bases. The V segment lost 2 bases and the J segment 6 bases; nucleotides outside the gene matches: 6. The CDR3 is 15 residues long. CDR1 and CDR2 from the germline V gene are LNHNV and YYDKDF (reference sequence). In DNA form, the CDR3 reads TGTGCCACCAGCAGACTAGCGGTATACGCCGGGGAGCTGTTTTTT. This gives the protein CATSRLAVYAGELFF.

This sequence joins TRBV19 and TRBJ1-5; no reliable D call. Germline V CDR1 and CDR2: LNHDA, SQIVND (reference sequence). The V gene lost 6 bases and the J gene lost 0 bases, with 9 bases spanning the gap. The CDR3 spans 14 residues. DNA for the CDR3: TGTGCCAGTAGATCTGAGAGTAGCAATCAGCCCCAGCATTTT. Amino acids: CASRSESSNQPQHF.

About this clonotype: The junction departs from germline at one end; a sequencing error may be responsible. The V and J genes are TRBV7-2 and TRBJ2-2, with TRBD2 matching over 12 bases. There are 16 residues in the CDR3. Germline CDR1 reads SGHTA; CDR2 reads FQGNSA. The CDR3 loop reads CASSLAGGEITGELFF. The CDR3 DNA is TGTGCCAGCAGCCTAGCGGGAGGGGAAATAACCGGGGAGCTGTTTTTT.

V and J are TRBV20-1 and TRBJ2-1; TRBD1 is a possible D gene (6 bases). Trimming left V 4 bases short and J 0 bases short, with 22 bases between. The CDR3 extends over 18 amino acids. The germline gives CDR1 DFQATT, CDR2 SNEGSKA (reference sequence). Here the CDR3 reads CSAISRVGTTSSYNEQFF. CDR3 nucleotides: TGCAGTGCTATCAGTCGGGTCGGGACAACTAGCTCCTACAATGAGCAGTTCTTC.

This clonotype has only one observation. The chain combines TRBV20-1 with TRBJ1-3; the D gene is possibly TRBD1 (6 bases). Between the trimmed V and J ends, which lost 6 bases and 6 bases, there was a span of 15 bases. The CDR3 runs to 13 residues. In germline, CDR1 is DFQATT, CDR2 SNEGSKA (reference sequence). CDR3 nucleotides: TGCAGTGCCATACAAGGGGGGCCAAACACCATATATTTT. Translating gives CSAIQGGPNTIYF.

This clonotype was observed a single time. The V gene is TRBV30, the J gene TRBJ2-7; 9 bases align to TRBD1. Germline CDR1 reads GTSNPN; CDR2 reads SVGIG (reference sequence). This CDR3 is built from 13 residues. The ends lost 3 bases at V and 7 bases at J; junction bases unmatched: 7. The CDR3 DNA reads as TGTGCCTGGAGGCAACCAGGGACAGGGGAGCAGTACTTC. Amino acids: CAWRQPGTGEQYF.

The rearrangement links TRBV3-1 to TRBJ2-1; a weak D match, TRBD1 (6 bases). V was shortened by 1 base and J by 9 bases, with 10 bases between the two germline ends. The CDR3 is 13 residues long. In germline, CDR1 is LGHDT, CDR2 YNNKEL (reference sequence). Here the CDR3 DNA reads TGTGCCAGCAGCCAAGGCAAAGGGGGTGAGCAGTTCTTC. It translates to CASSQGKGGEQFF.

The chain is built from TRBV6-6 and TRBJ1-2; no clear D gene. This CDR3 has 13 residues. Trimming cost V 6 bases and J 1 base, with 9 bases left between them. Germline V gene data show CDR1 as MNHNY and CDR2 as SVGAGI (reference sequence). CDR3 nucleotides: TGTGCCAGCAGATTACACGATAACTATGGCTACACCTTC. Its translation is CASRLHDNYGYTF.

The chain employs TRBV12-3 or TRBV12-4 and TRBJ2-1, with 11 bases identical to TRBD2. The CDR3 covers 15 residues. Trimming removed 5 bases from V and 2 bases from J; junction bases left unmatched: 2. CDR3 protein: CASSPSGGPYNEQFF. The CDR3 DNA follows: TGTGCCAGCAGTCCTAGCGGGGGGCCCTACAATGAGCAGTTCTTC.

This clonotype was seen only once. The rearrangement links TRBV10-3 to TRBJ1-5; D not certain. The CDR3 extends over 14 amino acids. Germline V lookup: CDR1 ENHRY, CDR2 SYGVKD. With 0 bases removed from V and 4 bases from J, the gap between germline ends came to 7 bases. CDR3 sequence reads: CAISESADNQPQHF. CDR3 sequence (DNA): TGTGCCATCAGTGAGTCGGCAGATAATCAGCCCCAGCATTTT.

The gene calls are TRBV7-2 and TRBJ2-1; 8 bases map to TRBD2. V lost 5 bases to trimming and J lost 4 bases; unmatched junction nucleotides: 13. The CDR3 totals 17 residues. Germline CDR1 reads SGHTA; CDR2 reads FQGNSA. CDR3 region: CASSAQGLGGLYNEQFF. In DNA, the CDR3 is TGTGCCAGCAGCGCCCAGGGACTAGGTGGGTTGTACAATGAGCAGTTCTTC.

The V gene is TRBV19, the J gene TRBJ2-2; D gene unclear. CDR1 and CDR2 from the germline V gene are LNHDA and SQIVND (reference sequence). CDR3 length: 14 residues. Trimming pared 3 bases from V and 1 base from J, leaving 6 bases between. The CDR3 sequence: CASSIIQNTGELFF. In nucleotides, the CDR3 is TGTGCCAGTAGTATTATACAGAACACCGGGGAGCTGTTTTTT.

The CDR3 protein is CSARSQGAETQYF. The DNA of the CDR3 is TGCAGTGCTAGAAGCCAGGGGGCGGAGACCCAGTACTTC. The chain joins TRBV20-1 to TRBJ2-5; the match to TRBD1 covers 8 bases. J lost 5 bases, V lost 2 bases, and 4 bases had no gene match. CDR3 length: 13 residues. Per the germline V gene, CDR1 is DFQATT and CDR2 is SNEGSKA (reference sequence).

The V and J genes are TRBV5-4 and TRBJ1-1; D gene uncertain. V was pared by 0 bases and J by 0 bases, with 9 bases between. The CDR3 totals 15 residues. Germline V gene lookup returns CDR1 SGHNT and CDR2 YYREEE (reference sequence). CDR3 residues: CASSLAEGLNTEAFF. DNA for the CDR3: TGTGCCAGCAGCTTGGCGGAGGGCCTGAACACTGAAGCTTTCTTT.

This rearrangement joins TRBV20-1 to TRBJ2-3; D ambiguous. This CDR3 contains 13 residues. V was trimmed by 0 bases and J by 6 bases, leaving 10 bases between them. Germline lookup yields CDR1 DFQATT and CDR2 SNEGSKA (reference sequence). This chain's CDR3 is CSARDPSADTQYF. CDR3 in DNA: TGCAGTGCTAGAGATCCTTCCGCCGATACGCAGTATTTT.